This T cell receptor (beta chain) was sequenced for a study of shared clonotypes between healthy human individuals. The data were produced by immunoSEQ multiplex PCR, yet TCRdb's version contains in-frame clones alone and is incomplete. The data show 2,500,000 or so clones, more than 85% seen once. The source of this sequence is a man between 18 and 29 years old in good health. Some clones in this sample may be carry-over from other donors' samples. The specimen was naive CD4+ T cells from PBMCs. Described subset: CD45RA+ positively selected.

The CDR3 reads CASSENSNQPQHF. CDR3 sequence (DNA): TGTGCCAGCAGTGAAAATAGCAATCAGCCCCAGCATTTT. This chain uses TRBV2 with TRBJ1-5; D gene unclear. V lost 2 bases and J lost 0, with 2 bases in between. Germline CDR1 is SNHLY and CDR2 is FYNNEI. The CDR3 runs 13 residues.